The 16 T cell receptor beta chains below all came from one sample that was sequenced in a study of molecular identifiers for immune sequencing clone quantification. TCRdb re-called the PCR reads through MiXCR, storing one row per CDR3 protein. Of roughly 40,000 distinct CDR3 sequences detected, less than 20% appear once; the ten largest clones hold around 7%. The sample comprised naive CD8+ T cells from blood, with Jurkat cell RNA spiked in. Subset denoted: FACS-sorted CD8+CD4-CCR7+CD45RA+ naive T cells. Receptor source: a human donor in good health. Some libraries in this study had Jurkat cell RNA spiked in.

This clonotype was recorded many times. The V gene is TRBV7-8, the J gene TRBJ2-7; D unresolved. The CDR3 spans 13 residues. V was cut by 0 bases and J by 3 bases, with 6 bases left in between. Germline V gene lookup returns CDR1 SGHVS and CDR2 FQNEAQ. DNA for the CDR3: TGTGCCAGCAGCTTAGCGCTTCACTACGAGCAGTACTTC. Encoded protein: CASSLALHYEQYF.

This clonotype was seen many times. V usage is TRBV5-1 and J usage is TRBJ2-3; 7 bases align to TRBD2. Germline V gene sequence: CDR1 SGHRS, CDR2 YFSETQ. The CDR3 covers 14 residues. V shed 3 bases and J 1 base; nucleotides not matched to a gene: 2. CDR3: CASSYTSGTDTQYF. The CDR3 DNA sequence: TGCGCCAGCAGCTACACTAGCGGCACAGATACGCAGTATTTT.

Of note for this clonotype: A read error may be the cause here, since a much bigger clone is one base away. V usage is TRBV28 and J usage is TRBJ2-2; weak D call: TRBD2 (5 bases). V was pared by 6 bases and J by 2 bases, with 13 bases between. CDR1 and CDR2 from the germline V gene are MDHEN and SYDVKM. The CDR3 contains 15 residues. This CDR3 reads CASSFRRPNTGELFF. The CDR3 DNA is TGTGCCAGCAGCTTCAGGAGGCCAAACACCGGGGAGCTGTTTTTT.

This clonotype has a count of ten or more. The genes are TRBV20-1 and TRBJ2-3, with D perhaps TRBD2 (5 bases). The germline V and J ends were trimmed by 1 base and 9 bases, with 8 bases remaining between them. CDR1 DFQATT and CDR2 SNEGSKA come from the germline V gene (reference sequence). There are 11 residues in the CDR3. CDR3 region: CSARATGTQYF. Here the CDR3 DNA reads TGCAGTGCTAGAGCCACGGGAACGCAGTATTTT.

The J gene is TRBJ2-7, the V gene TRBV7-9; D perhaps matches TRBD1 (6 bases). This CDR3 comprises 13 residues. Germline V lookup: CDR1 SEHNR, CDR2 FQNEAQ (reference sequence). V lost 2 bases and J lost 3, with 8 bases in between. CDR3 bases: TGTGCCAGCAGCTTACGGGACAACTACGAGCAGTACTTC. This codes for CASSLRDNYEQYF.

This clonotype appeared many times. J is TRBJ2-1 and V is TRBV4-1; D could derive from TRBD1 or TRBD2 (5 bases each). V lost 0 bases to trimming and J lost 9 bases, with 18 bases between them. The CDR3 covers 16 residues. Germline CDR1 is MGHRA and CDR2 is YSYEKL. The CDR3 spells CASSQDYASGTPEQFF. CDR3 coding DNA: TGCGCCAGCAGCCAAGATTACGCCTCCGGGACCCCTGAGCAGTTCTTC.

The CDR3 spells CASSKDGGSSYEQYF. For the CDR3, the DNA is TGTGCCAGCAGCAAGGACGGTGGGAGCTCCTACGAGCAGTACTTC. The chain uses TRBV7-3 and TRBJ2-7, with a possible D match to TRBD2 (5 bases). The ends were cut back, 5 bases at V and 0 bases at J, with 14 bases in the middle. This CDR3 is built from 15 residues. Germline CDR1 reads SGHTA; CDR2 reads FQGTGA.

There are many counts of this clonotype. The CDR3 coding sequence is TGTGCCAGCAGCTTAGCGCTACTAGCGGGAGGGCAAGATACGCAGTATTTT. Amino acid sequence: CASSLALLAGGQDTQYF. This chain connects TRBV7-2 to TRBJ2-3, with TRBD2 identical over 13 bases. The junction had 5 bases not matched to a gene; V was cut back by 0 bases and J by 5 bases. Per the germline V gene, CDR1 is SGHTA and CDR2 is FQGNSA. This CDR3 comprises 17 residues. Looking up the rest from reference TRBV7-2 and TRBJ2-3 gives the full variable domain: GAGVSQSPSNKVTEKGKDVELRCDPISGHTALYWYRQSLGQGLEFLIYFQGNSAPDKSGLPSDRFSAERTGGSVSTLTIQRTQQEDSAVYLCASSLALLAGGQDTQYFGPGTRLTVL.

V usage is TRBV5-1 and J usage is TRBJ1-1; D unclear. This CDR3 comprises 11 residues. V was shortened by 0 bases and J by 6 bases, with 3 bases between the two germline ends. CDR1 is SGHRS, CDR2 YFSETQ, per germline. The chain's CDR3 is CASSLGAEAFF. The CDR3 coding sequence is TGCGCCAGCAGCTTGGGCGCTGAAGCTTTCTTT.

This clonotype has a count of ten or more. The rearrangement uses TRBV28 and TRBJ2-3; 9 bases map to TRBD1. CDR1 and CDR2 from the germline V gene are MDHEN and SYDVKM. This CDR3 spans 14 amino acids. Trimming cost V 5 bases and J 3 bases; bases outside gene matches: 3. The CDR3 region has the DNA TGTGCCAGCAGTCCCGGGACAGGGACAGATACGCAGTATTTT. Its translation is CASSPGTGTDTQYF.

J is TRBJ2-1 and V is TRBV12-5; D uncertain. The length of the CDR3 is 11 residues. Germline CDR1 is LGHNT and CDR2 is FRNRAP. The V gene lost 2 bases and the J gene lost 5 bases, with 1 base spanning the gap. The CDR3 reads CASGLNNEQFF. For the CDR3, the DNA is TGTGCTAGTGGTTTGAACAATGAGCAGTTCTTC.

About this clonotype itself: This may be a read error: a much more frequent sequence differs by one nucleotide. CDR3 sequence: CASSIGRAAGELFF. As DNA, the CDR3 is TGTGCCAGTAGTATCGGCAGGGCCGCCGGGGAGCTGTTTTTT. The chain joins TRBV19 to TRBJ2-2, with a weak D call TRBD1 (5 bases). The CDR3 totals 14 residues. Trimming left V 3 bases short and J 6 bases short, with 11 bases between. CDR1 LNHDA and CDR2 SQIVND come from the germline V gene (reference sequence).

This clonotype has a handful of counts. The chain joins TRBV4-2 to TRBJ2-5; 9 nucleotides match TRBD2. The ends lost 0 bases at V and 4 bases at J; junction bases unmatched: 6. Germline-derived CDR1 and CDR2 are LGHNA and YNFKEQ. The CDR3 has 16 amino acids. The CDR3 reads CASSQELAGYRETQYF. DNA for the CDR3: TGTGCCAGCAGCCAAGAGCTAGCGGGATATCGAGAGACCCAGTACTTC.

On this clonotype itself: This may arise from a read error, as a much more abundant clone is one base away. The rearrangement joins TRBV9 to TRBJ1-1, with D uncertain. The length of the CDR3 is 13 residues. V lost 3 bases to trimming and J lost 4 bases, with 10 bases between them. CDR1 SGDLS and CDR2 YYNGEE come from the germline V gene. For the CDR3, the DNA is TGTGCCAGCAGCGCCGACCCGAGCACTGAAGCTTTCTTT. The encoded protein is CASSADPSTEAFF.

CDR3 coding DNA: TGTGCCAGCAGCTTTCCCGGGACAAAAAACTATGGCTACACCTTC. Amino acid sequence: CASSFPGTKNYGYTF. The chain has TRBV5-4 and TRBJ1-2; D is possibly TRBD1 (6 bases). This CDR3 has 15 residues. Germline CDR1 is SGHNT and CDR2 is YYREEE (reference sequence). Trimming removed 2 bases at V and 2 bases at J, with 13 bases between.

The CDR3 reads CATSAGTLTDTQYF. DNA for the CDR3: TGTGCCACCAGCGCCGGGACTCTCACAGATACGCAGTATTTT. V gene TRBV15 combines with J gene TRBJ2-3; D is perhaps TRBD2 (6 bases). This CDR3 comprises 14 residues. The ends were cut back, 5 bases at V and 2 bases at J, with 11 bases in the middle. Germline V lookup: CDR1 LNHNV, CDR2 YYDKDF (reference sequence).